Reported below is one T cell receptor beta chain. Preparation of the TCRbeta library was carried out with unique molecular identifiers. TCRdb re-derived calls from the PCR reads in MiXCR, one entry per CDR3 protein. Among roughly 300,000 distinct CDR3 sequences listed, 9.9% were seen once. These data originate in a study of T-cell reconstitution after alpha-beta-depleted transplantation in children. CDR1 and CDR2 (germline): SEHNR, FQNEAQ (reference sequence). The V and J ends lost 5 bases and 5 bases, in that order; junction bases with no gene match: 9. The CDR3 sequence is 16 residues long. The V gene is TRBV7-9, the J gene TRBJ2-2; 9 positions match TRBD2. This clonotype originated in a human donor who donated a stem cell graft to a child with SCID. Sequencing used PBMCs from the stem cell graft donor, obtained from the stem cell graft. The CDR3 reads CASSPPAGGTTGELFF. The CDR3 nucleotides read TGTGCCAGCAGCCCCCCTGCGGGGGGGACTACCGGGGAGCTGTTTTTT.